This TCR beta chain originates from a study of T cell repertoires in cytomegalovirus infection (dated 2019 in TCRdb). The study in broad terms: Peptide stimulations targeted recently identified HLA-C-restricted CMV epitopes, whose presentation resists viral immunomodulation, together with well-studied HLA-B-restricted epitopes. Donor HLA type was relevant to the analysis, because carriage of CMV infection together with the matching HLA type was indicated by public TCR beta signatures. Study-wide conclusions, independent of this receptor: In both this cohort and an independent approximately 370-donor cohort, the cumulative frequency of public TCR beta family members distinguished carriers of CMV infection plus the relevant HLA type. The ex vivo response was dominated by HLA-C-restricted CMV-specific TCR beta clonotypes, and the single most frequent clonotype in two of eight donors was supplied by these HLA-C-restricted clonotypes.

To note about this clonotype: What this receptor recognizes is not known. Base qualities are not recorded, but no much larger clone differs from it by a single base.

According to the study, the label for this sample's treatment or condition signals: in vitro stimulation with specific CMV peptide epitopes to enrich CMV-specific T cells. The CDR3 holds 14 amino acids from the cysteine to the phenylalanine. This entry keeps only the CDR3 DNA: 42 bases, framed from base 1. From the germline V gene, CDR1 is SGHVS and CDR2 is FNYEAQ. At the junction V is shortened by 8 bases and J by 2 bases, with 16 bases in between. Sequencing was carried out with an Illumina HiSeq 1500. Using fastp trimming at Q25 and MiXCR clonotype assembly, TCRdb reanalyzed the public sequencing data and kept in-frame beta chains. Entries that share a CDR3 protein sequence are merged under the most common genes and DNA. In all, the sample holds about 920,000 distinct CDR3 sequences, and roughly 31% of those were seen once. About an eighth of the sample is in the top ten clones.

The sample here was cultured CD8+ T cells from PBMCs, taken from culture after CMV antigen stimulation. This clonotype was sampled from a human donor in good health (CMV status not recorded). Some clones in this sample may be carry-over from other donors' samples. The V and J segments used are TRBV7-6 and TRBJ2-7, with the D segment possibly TRBD1 or TRBD2, each aligning over 5 bases. The CDR3 protein: CASGTGTGTYEQYF. Here is the DNA: TGTGCCAGCGGAACCGGGACGGGGACCTACGAGCAGTACTTC.